What follows are 5 T cell receptor beta chains derived from one specimen sequenced in a study of OX40 agonist ivuxolimab in advanced cancers. Sequencing was performed with immunoSEQ multiplex PCR; in TCRdb, only in-frame clones are kept and a portion is missing. This table has about 58,000 clones, approximately 90% appearing once. The source was CD4+ or CD8+ T cells sorted from blood, collected in a trial of the OX40 agonist ivuxolimab. These receptors all stem from an adult with an advanced solid tumor such as melanoma, head and neck, liver or kidney cancer.

This rearrangement joins TRBV29-1 to TRBJ2-1; possible D gene TRBD1, 6 bases. V was trimmed by 5 bases and J by 2 bases, leaving 13 bases between them. Germline CDR1 reads SQVTM; CDR2 reads ANQGSEA. The CDR3 has 14 amino acids. In nucleotides, the CDR3 is TGCAGCGTTCGACAGGACCTCACCTACAATGAGCAGTTCTTC. It specifies CSVRQDLTYNEQFF.

In this sample, this clone turned up a few times. This rearrangement joins TRBV2 to TRBJ1-1; D uncertain. The CDR3 consists of 10 residues. With 8 bases removed from V and 6 bases from J, the gap between germline ends came to 7 bases. The germline gives CDR1 SNHLY, CDR2 FYNNEI. The CDR3 is CASSFAEAFF. CDR3 sequence (DNA): TGTGCCAGCTCATTTGCTGAAGCTTTCTTT.

The V gene is TRBV7-2, the J gene TRBJ1-2; possibly TRBD1 for D (6 bases). CDR1 and CDR2 from the germline V gene are SGHTA and FQGNSA. V was shortened by 5 bases and J by 5 bases, with 18 bases between the two germline ends. The CDR3 has 15 residues. As DNA, the CDR3 is TGTGCCAGCAGCCACCAAAATACAGGGAATTATGGCTACACCTTC. This encodes CASSHQNTGNYGYTF.

V is TRBV19 and J is TRBJ2-5; the match to TRBD2 covers 11 bases. Germline V gives CDR1 LNHDA, CDR2 SQIVND (reference sequence). CDR3 length: 16 residues. V gave up 4 bases and J gave up 4 bases; unmatched junction bases: 8. This CDR3 reads CASSRGLAGGRETQYF. CDR3 DNA: TGTGCCAGTAGTAGAGGTCTAGCGGGAGGTAGAGAGACCCAGTACTTC.

The rearrangement joins TRBV4-3 to TRBJ2-3; 7 positions agree with TRBD2. Germline lookup yields CDR1 LGHNA and CDR2 YSLEER. J lost 2 bases, V lost 2 bases, and 4 bases had no gene match. The CDR3 spans 15 residues. CDR3 residues: CASSQSGKITDTQYF. The CDR3 DNA reads TGCGCCAGCAGCCAAAGCGGGAAGATCACAGATACGCAGTATTTT.